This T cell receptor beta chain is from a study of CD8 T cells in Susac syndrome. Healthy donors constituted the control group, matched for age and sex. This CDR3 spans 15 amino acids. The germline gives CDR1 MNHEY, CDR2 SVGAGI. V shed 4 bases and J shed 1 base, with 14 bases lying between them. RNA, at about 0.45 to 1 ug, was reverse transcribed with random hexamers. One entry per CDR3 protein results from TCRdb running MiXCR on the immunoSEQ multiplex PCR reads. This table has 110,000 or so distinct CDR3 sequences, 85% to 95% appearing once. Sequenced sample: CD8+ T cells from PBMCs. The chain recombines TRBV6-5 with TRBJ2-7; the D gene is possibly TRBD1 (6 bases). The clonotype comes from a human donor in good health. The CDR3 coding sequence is TGTGCCAGCAGTTCCTTGGGGGCGAAGTCCTACGAGCAGTACTTC. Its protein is CASSSLGAKSYEQYF.